This T cell receptor (beta chain) stems from a study of CD8+ T cells in alopecia areata. Stated treatment: oral pan-JAK inhibitor, 5-10 mg twice daily. Sequencing templates came from extracted RNA that was reverse transcribed into cDNA. Generated by immunoSEQ multiplex PCR, the TCRdb table keeps only in-frame clones and is missing some. The sample contains about 210,000 clones, 55% to 70% of which appear only once. The ends were cut back, 5 bases at V and 7 bases at J, with 8 bases in the middle. This CDR3 has 11 residues. The germline CDR1 and CDR2 sequences are SNHLY and FYNNEI. This TCR was recovered from a human donor with alopecia areata. This chain links TRBV2 with TRBJ1-2; weak D call: TRBD1 (5 bases). Sequences were derived from CD4+ T cells sorted from blood, sampled at week 4, from a patient treated with tofacitinib. The CDR3 DNA sequence: TGTGCCAGCAGTAATCAGGGTGGCTACACCTTC. Its translation: CASSNQGGYTF.